Described below is a single TCR beta chain sequence and its context. This specimen comes from a study of shared clonotypes between healthy human individuals. The authors divided CD4+ cells into CD45RA+ naive and CD45RA-negative memory subsets. The germline gives CDR1 MNHEY, CDR2 SVGAGI. The CDR3 spans 15 residues. V shed 6 bases and J shed 0 bases, with 12 bases lying between them. Original processing methods: With immunoSEQ giving junction-only sequences and no quality scores, filtering differed. TCRdb's copy holds only in-frame clones and misses some; the assay was immunoSEQ multiplex PCR. D and trimming come from the DNA, and the V and J calls and clone size come from that table. The data contain 1,100,000 or so clones, around 82% of them singletons.

The gene calls are TRBV6-5 and TRBJ1-3, with D uncertain. The clonotype comes from a man younger than 35 in good health. Some clones in this sample may be carry-over from other donors' samples. Source material: memory CD4+ T cells from PBMCs. Sample subset: CD45RA-negative fraction. The CDR3, as DNA: TGTGCCAGCAGAATCTCTCGTAGCTCTGGAAACACCATATATTTT. Translation: CASRISRSSGNTIYF.